The 15 T cell receptor beta chains listed next were all sequenced from one sample in a study of beta chain features in type 1 diabetes. General observations from the study: Shorter TCRB CDR3s, moderately but significantly so, were found in Type 1 diabetes patients in all four CD4+ subsets.

No antigens are known for them. The entirety of the isolated RNA underwent reverse transcription, so expressed TCRB transcripts were sequenced. Profiled with immunoSEQ multiplex PCR; TCRdb holds only in-frame clones, not every one. The data contain 550,000 to 850,000 clones, around an eighth of them singletons. Input material: naive CD4+ T cells from blood. The receptors here all came from a young man with type 1 diabetes.

The chain carries TRBV28 and TRBJ2-3; 8 nucleotides align to TRBD2. V gave up 6 bases and J gave up 3 bases; unmatched junction bases: 8. The CDR3 runs 15 residues. Germline V lookup: CDR1 MDHEN, CDR2 SYDVKM. CDR3 in amino acids: CASSLRGGGTDTQYF. In nucleotides, the CDR3 is TGTGCCAGCAGCTTACGGGGGGGCGGTACAGATACGCAGTATTTT.

The V gene is TRBV7-7, the J gene TRBJ2-1; 10 bases fit TRBD2. This CDR3 has 16 residues. With V trimmed by 5 bases and J by 4 bases, 8 bases remained unmatched. Germline assignment: CDR1 SSHAT and CDR2 FNYEAQ (reference sequence). The CDR3 bases are TGTGCCAGCAGCCAGTCGTCAGCGGGGGGGTACAATGAGCAGTTCTTC. It codes for CASSQSSAGGYNEQFF.

V gene TRBV12-5 combines with J gene TRBJ2-2, with D maybe TRBD2 (5 bases). The CDR3 is 14 residues long. V was cut by 5 bases and J by 2 bases, with 9 bases left in between. Germline CDR1 reads LGHNT; CDR2 reads FRNRAP. CDR3 nucleotide sequence: TGTGCTAGTGGTCACGGACTTAACACCGGGGAGCTGTTTTTT. Its translation is CASGHGLNTGELFF.

The chain has TRBV27 and TRBJ1-2; D is ambiguous. The germline CDR1 and CDR2 sequences are MNHEY and SMNVEV (reference sequence). Trimming cost V 6 bases and J 0 bases, with 5 bases left between them. CDR3 length: 12 residues. The CDR3 bases are TGTGCCAGCAGGGCTGCTAACTATGGCTACACCTTC. It codes for CASRAANYGYTF.

The chain carries TRBV29-1 and TRBJ1-2; D uncertain. CDR3 length equals 13 residues. The V and J ends lost 7 bases and 8 bases respectively, with 20 bases between them. The germline gives CDR1 SQVTM, CDR2 ANQGSEA. CDR3 residues: CSGNGLPTGGYTF. CDR3 DNA: TGCAGCGGGAACGGGCTCCCAACGGGGGGCTACACCTTC.

The rearrangement uses TRBV6-6 and TRBJ2-1, with TRBD2 matching 10 bases. The V and J ends lost 4 bases and 6 bases, in that order; junction bases with no gene match: 6. The CDR3 has 15 amino acids. The germline CDR1 and CDR2 sequences are MNHNY and SVGAGI (reference sequence). Here the CDR3 DNA reads TGTGCCAGCAGTTTCGAGCGGGGGGGTCGCAATGAGCAGTTCTTC. This gives the protein CASSFERGGRNEQFF.

This clone was counted only a few times. The J gene is TRBJ2-7, the V gene TRBV11-2, with TRBD1 identical over 7 bases. The ends lost 2 bases at V and 3 bases at J; junction bases unmatched: 10. Per the germline V gene, CDR1 is SGHAT and CDR2 is FQNNGV. The CDR3 consists of 16 residues. CDR3 coding DNA: TGTGCCAGCAGCTTAAGTCTGGGACAGAACTACTACGAGCAGTACTTC. This codes for CASSLSLGQNYYEQYF. The full variable domain, in which reference TRBV11-2 and TRBJ2-7 provide the parts outside the CDR3, is EAGVAQSPRYKIIEKRQSVAFWCNPISGHATLYWYQQILGQGPKLLIQFQNNGVVDDSQLPKDRFSAERLKGVDSTLKIQPAKLEDSAVYLCASSLSLGQNYYEQYFGPGTRLTVT.

In this sample, this clone turned up a few times. The V call is TRBV18, the J call TRBJ2-7; 9 bases agree with TRBD1. The CDR3 spans 14 residues. Germline CDR1 reads KGHSH; CDR2 reads LQKENI. The V and J ends lost 3 bases and 6 bases, in that order; junction bases with no gene match: 6. This chain's CDR3 is CASSPPGTGSEQYF. CDR3 nucleotide sequence: TGTGCCAGCTCACCTCCCGGGACAGGGAGCGAGCAGTACTTC.

This chain joins TRBV6-1 and TRBJ1-2, with TRBD1 as a possible D gene (6 bases). Per the germline V gene, CDR1 is MNHNS and CDR2 is SASEGT. The CDR3 sequence is 13 residues long. V lost 7 bases and J 5 bases, leaving 14 bases between the germline ends. As DNA, the CDR3 is TGTGCCAGCAACGAGGGGGTTAGGTATGGCTACACCTTC. This sequence encodes CASNEGVRYGYTF.

This clone was seen a few times. The CDR3 loop reads CASSVTGSTEAFF. The CDR3 region has the DNA TGTGCCAGCAGTGTCACAGGGAGTACTGAAGCTTTCTTT. The V call is TRBV6-1, the J call TRBJ1-1, with a tentative D call TRBD1 (6 bases). The germline V and J ends were trimmed by 4 bases and 5 bases, with 11 bases remaining between them. Germline CDR1 and CDR2: MNHNS and SASEGT. CDR3 length equals 13 residues.

As concerns this clone: The same CDR3 arises from other DNA sequences in this sample as well. The genes are TRBV5-6 and TRBJ1-2; 9 bases align to TRBD1. After removal of 4 bases from V and 6 bases from J, the junction contained 4 bases not matched to a gene. The CDR3 totals 13 residues. The germline V gene has CDR1 SGHDT and CDR2 YYEEEE. DNA of the CDR3: TGTGCCAGCAGCCTGGGACAGGGAGATGGCTACACCTTC. It specifies CASSLGQGDGYTF.

Only a few counts were recorded for this clone. This chain links TRBV6-5 with TRBJ1-1; TRBD1 aligns across 7 bases. In germline, CDR1 is MNHEY, CDR2 SVGAGI. Losses at the gene ends were 6 bases for V and 6 bases for J; bases not matched to a gene: 10. The CDR3 totals 14 residues. The CDR3 sequence: CASSPPGGQPEAFF. The CDR3 nucleotides are TGTGCCAGCAGCCCCCCAGGGGGGCAGCCTGAAGCTTTCTTT.

This clone was counted between two and nine times. The CDR3 loop reads CATSRDGAGSSYEQYF. The CDR3 nucleotides are TGTGCCACCAGCAGAGATGGGGCAGGCAGCTCCTACGAGCAGTACTTC. The chain couples TRBV15 to TRBJ2-7; possible D gene TRBD1, 5 bases. From germline, CDR1 is LNHNV and CDR2 YYDKDF (reference sequence). This CDR3 is 16 amino acids long. Trimming left V 0 bases short and J 0 bases short, with 12 bases between. Full variable domain (remainder filled in from reference TRBV15 and TRBJ2-7): DAMVIQNPRYQVTQFGKPVTLSCSQTLNHNVMYWYQQKSSQAPKLLFHYYDKDFNNEADTPDNFQSRRPNTSFCFLDIRSPGLGDTAMYLCATSRDGAGSSYEQYFGPGTRLTVT.

CDR3 sequence: CASSLSSGSDTQYF. CDR3 nucleotide sequence: TGTGCCAGCAGCTTAAGTTCAGGTTCAGATACGCAGTATTTT. The chain recombines TRBV7-9 with TRBJ2-3; D is uncertain. The CDR3 spans 14 residues. With 2 bases removed from V and 4 bases from J, the gap between germline ends came to 10 bases. Germline lookup yields CDR1 SEHNR and CDR2 FQNEAQ (reference sequence).

This clone was picked up a small number of times. The CDR3 nucleotides read TGTGCCAGCAGCTTGGGAGGTAGGACTCCTACCTACGAGCAGTACTTC. Its translation is CASSLGGRTPTYEQYF. The rearrangement links TRBV5-4 to TRBJ2-7; TRBD2 is a possible D gene (5 bases). The CDR3 runs to 16 residues. Trimming took 0 bases from V and 2 from J, leaving 15 bases between them. The germline gives CDR1 SGHNT, CDR2 YYREEE (reference sequence).